This T cell receptor (beta chain) was captured by sequencing in a study of cytomegalovirus exposure and HLA in healthy donors (dated by TCRdb to the late 2010s). For the wider study: According to a later analysis, the roughly 120 validation repertoires were produced on the same platform as the roughly 600 repertoires of the first cohort. The study was designed to test whether signatures of past pathogen exposure could be identified by cataloging public T cell receptors. In addition to the first cohort of 650 to 800 subjects, a separate validation cohort of under 150 different subjects was used. High-throughput TCR immunosequencing, statistical association of individual TCRs with disease status, and machine learning were combined to predict cytomegalovirus infection status. Here is what the overall study found, with its caveats: A later analysis had no HLA typing for the validation cohort, so co-occurrence there was scored across all 130 or so repertoires. It was suggested by the authors that the approach could potentially be generalized to other disease states and immunological phenotypes. Of the cluster scores, around 95% were above 0 in a later analysis, which found that TCRs clustered in the first cohort also tended to co-occur in the 95 to 150 validation repertoires. Cytomegalovirus status was reported to be diagnosed by the classifier with high specificity and sensitivity in both the original and validation cohorts. A total of fewer than 200 TCR beta chains were listed by the study as associated with cytomegalovirus. In vitro tests confirmed that a few of the cytomegalovirus-associated TCR beta chains recognize cytomegalovirus antigens. Across donors, most TCR sequences were observed very rarely, whereas some public TCRs were present in many individuals.

Donors formed part of the validation cohort, which comprised over a hundred subjects and was distinct from the first cohort of several hundred subjects. Counted from cysteine to phenylalanine, this CDR3 has 14 amino acids. The sequence is cut down to CDR3 DNA, 42 bases in frame from base 1. CDR1 and CDR2 are drawn from the germline V gene: SGHTA, FQGNSA. A distance of 14 bases separates the germline ends of V and J, which lose 1 base and 8 bases respectively. Libraries were built with the immunoSEQ multiplex PCR assay. The authors' pipeline ran thus. A statistical classification framework was built to diagnose cytomegalovirus status from the catalog of TCR beta chain sequences. Entries here come from immuneACCESS through TCRdb and include only in-frame sequences with V and J called. Some clones fail to appear in such tables; in the studies checked, an unresolved V gene covers under half of the shortfall, and the cause of the remainder is unknown. That table is the source of V, J and clone size, and D and trimming were worked out from the DNA. Present in this sample are some 150,000 clones, roughly 91% of which were seen just once. The top ten clones comprise around 3.4% of the sample.

Note on this clone: Its antigen has not been determined. The sample holds no much larger clone one base away, and base qualities are not on file.

Source material: PBMCs. The chain is made from TRBV7-2 and TRBJ1-2; TRBD1 is perhaps the D gene, given 5 matching bases. This clonotype originated in a woman under 30 in good health and CMV-seropositive. The CDR3 corresponds to CASSLVWQGGGYTF. The sequenced DNA is TGTGCCAGCAGCTTAGTGTGGCAGGGAGGGGGCTACACCTTC.